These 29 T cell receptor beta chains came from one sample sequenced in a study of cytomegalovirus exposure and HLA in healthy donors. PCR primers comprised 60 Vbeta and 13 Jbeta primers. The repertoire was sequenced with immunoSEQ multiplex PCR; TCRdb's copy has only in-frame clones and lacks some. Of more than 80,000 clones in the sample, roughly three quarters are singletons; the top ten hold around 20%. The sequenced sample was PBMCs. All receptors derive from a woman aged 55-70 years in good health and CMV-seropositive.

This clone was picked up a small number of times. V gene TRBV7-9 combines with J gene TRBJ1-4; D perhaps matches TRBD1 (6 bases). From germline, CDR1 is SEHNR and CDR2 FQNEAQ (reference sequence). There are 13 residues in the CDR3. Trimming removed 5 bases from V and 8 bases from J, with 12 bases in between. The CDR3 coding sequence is TGTGCCAGCAGCCCCAGGGGAAGGGAAAAACTGTTTTTT. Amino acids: CASSPRGREKLFF.

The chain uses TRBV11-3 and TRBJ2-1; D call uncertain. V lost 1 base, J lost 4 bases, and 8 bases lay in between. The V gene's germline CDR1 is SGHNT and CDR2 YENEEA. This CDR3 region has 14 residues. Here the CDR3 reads CASSLAPDYNEQFF. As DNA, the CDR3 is TGTGCCAGCAGCTTAGCCCCAGATTACAATGAGCAGTTCTTC.

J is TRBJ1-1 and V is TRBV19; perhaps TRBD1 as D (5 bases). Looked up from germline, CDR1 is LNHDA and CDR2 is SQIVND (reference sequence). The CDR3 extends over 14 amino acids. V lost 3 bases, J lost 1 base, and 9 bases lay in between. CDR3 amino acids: CASSIKTGNTEAFF. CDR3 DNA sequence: TGTGCCAGTAGTATCAAAACAGGGAACACTGAAGCTTTCTTT.

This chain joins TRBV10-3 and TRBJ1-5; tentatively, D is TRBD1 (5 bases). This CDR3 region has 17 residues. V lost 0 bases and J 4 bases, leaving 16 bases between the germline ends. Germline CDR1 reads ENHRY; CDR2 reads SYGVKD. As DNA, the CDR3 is TGTGCCATCAGTGAGTCGGGACCAAAGGCGGGAAATCAGCCCCAGCATTTT. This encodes CAISESGPKAGNQPQHF.

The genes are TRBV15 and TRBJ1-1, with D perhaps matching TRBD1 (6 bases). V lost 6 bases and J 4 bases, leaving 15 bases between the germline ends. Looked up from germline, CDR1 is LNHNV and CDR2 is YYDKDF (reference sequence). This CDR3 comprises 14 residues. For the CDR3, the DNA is TGTGCCACCAGTAGGGCAGGGGCGGGCACTGAAGCTTTCTTT. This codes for CATSRAGAGTEAFF.

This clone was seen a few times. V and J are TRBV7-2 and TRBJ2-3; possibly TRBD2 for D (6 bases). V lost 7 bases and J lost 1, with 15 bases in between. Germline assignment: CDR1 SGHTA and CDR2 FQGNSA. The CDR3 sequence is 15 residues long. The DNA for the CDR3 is TGTGCCAGCACCCCCTGGGGACTGGGCACAGATACGCAGTATTTT. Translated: CASTPWGLGTDTQYF.

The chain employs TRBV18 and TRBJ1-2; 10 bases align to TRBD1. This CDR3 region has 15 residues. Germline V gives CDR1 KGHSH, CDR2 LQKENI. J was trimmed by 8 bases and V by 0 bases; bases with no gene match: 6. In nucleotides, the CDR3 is TGTGCCAGCTCACCACCCGGACAGGGGGGAGAAGGCTACACCTTC. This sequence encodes CASSPPGQGGEGYTF.

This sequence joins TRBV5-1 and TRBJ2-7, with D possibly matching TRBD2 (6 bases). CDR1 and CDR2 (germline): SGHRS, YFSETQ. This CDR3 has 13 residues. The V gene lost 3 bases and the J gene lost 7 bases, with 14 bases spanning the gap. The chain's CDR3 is CASSSSGEKEQYF. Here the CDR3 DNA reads TGCGCCAGCAGCTCGTCGGGGGAGAAGGAGCAGTACTTC.

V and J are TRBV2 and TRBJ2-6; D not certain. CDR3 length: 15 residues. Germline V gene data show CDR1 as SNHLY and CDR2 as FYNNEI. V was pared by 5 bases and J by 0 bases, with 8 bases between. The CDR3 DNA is TGTGCCAGCAGTCACCGAGGCTCTGGGGCCAACGTCCTGACTTTC. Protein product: CASSHRGSGANVLTF.

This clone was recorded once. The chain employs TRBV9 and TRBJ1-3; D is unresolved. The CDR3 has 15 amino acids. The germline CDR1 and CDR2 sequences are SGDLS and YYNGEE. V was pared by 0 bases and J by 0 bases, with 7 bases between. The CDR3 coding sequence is TGTGCCAGCAGCGTAGGAGTGAGCTCTGGAAACACCATATATTTT. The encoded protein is CASSVGVSSGNTIYF. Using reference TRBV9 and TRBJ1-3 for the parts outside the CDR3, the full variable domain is DSGVTQTPKHLITATGQRVTLRCSPRSGDLSVYWYQQSLDQGLQFLIQYYNGEERAKGNILERFSAQQFPDLHSELNLSSLELGDSALYFCASSVGVSSGNTIYFGEGSWLTVV.

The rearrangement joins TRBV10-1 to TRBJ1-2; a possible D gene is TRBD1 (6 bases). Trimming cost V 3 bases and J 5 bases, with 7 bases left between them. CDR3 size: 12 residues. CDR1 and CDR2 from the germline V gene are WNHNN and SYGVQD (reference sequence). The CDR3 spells CASSDGTYGYTF. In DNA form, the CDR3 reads TGCGCCAGCAGTGATGGGACATATGGCTACACCTTC.

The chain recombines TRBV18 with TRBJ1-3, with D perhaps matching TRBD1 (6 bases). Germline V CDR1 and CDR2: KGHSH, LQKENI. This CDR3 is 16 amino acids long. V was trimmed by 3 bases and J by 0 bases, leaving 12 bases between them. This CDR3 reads CASSPGQSISGNTIYF. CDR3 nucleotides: TGTGCCAGCTCACCTGGACAGTCAATCTCTGGAAACACCATATATTTT.

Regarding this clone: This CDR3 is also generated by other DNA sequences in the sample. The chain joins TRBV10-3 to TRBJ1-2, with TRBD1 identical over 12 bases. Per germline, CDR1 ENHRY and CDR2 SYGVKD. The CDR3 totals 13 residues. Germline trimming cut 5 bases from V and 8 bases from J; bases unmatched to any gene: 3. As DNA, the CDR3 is TGTGCCATCAGTCGGGACAGGGGGCTCGGCTACACCTTC. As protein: CAISRDRGLGYTF.

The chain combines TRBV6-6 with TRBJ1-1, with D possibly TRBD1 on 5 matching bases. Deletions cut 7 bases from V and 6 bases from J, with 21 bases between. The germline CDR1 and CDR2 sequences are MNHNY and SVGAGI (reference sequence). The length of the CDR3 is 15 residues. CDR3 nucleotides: TGTGCCAGCAATCACAACTGGACACCCCATGCTGAAGCTTTCTTT. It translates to CASNHNWTPHAEAFF.

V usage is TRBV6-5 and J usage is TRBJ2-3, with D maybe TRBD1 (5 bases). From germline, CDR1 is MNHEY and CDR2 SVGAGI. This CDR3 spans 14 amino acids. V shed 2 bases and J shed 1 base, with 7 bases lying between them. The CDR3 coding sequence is TGTGCCAGCAGTTACAGGGGCGGCACAGATACGCAGTATTTT. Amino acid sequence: CASSYRGGTDTQYF.

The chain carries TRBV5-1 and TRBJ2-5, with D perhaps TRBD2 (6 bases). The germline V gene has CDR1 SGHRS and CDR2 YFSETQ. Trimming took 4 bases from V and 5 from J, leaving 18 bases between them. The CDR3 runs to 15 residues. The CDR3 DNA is TGCGCCAGCAGCCGGGGGAGGACCTCAGGGGAGACCCAGTACTTC. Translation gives CASSRGRTSGETQYF.

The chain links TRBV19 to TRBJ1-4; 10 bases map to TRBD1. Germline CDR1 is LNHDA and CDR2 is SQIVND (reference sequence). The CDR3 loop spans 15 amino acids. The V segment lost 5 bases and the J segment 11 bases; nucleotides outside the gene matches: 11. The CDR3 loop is CASSALRDRGLKLFF. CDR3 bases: TGTGCCAGTAGTGCGCTCCGGGACAGGGGCCTGAAACTGTTTTTT.

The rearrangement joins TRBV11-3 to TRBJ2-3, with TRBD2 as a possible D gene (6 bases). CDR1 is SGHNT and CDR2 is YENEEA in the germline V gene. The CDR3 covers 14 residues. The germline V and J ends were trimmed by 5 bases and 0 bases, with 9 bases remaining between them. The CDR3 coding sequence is TGTGCCAGCAGCCAGGGACTGAGCACAGATACGCAGTATTTT. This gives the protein CASSQGLSTDTQYF. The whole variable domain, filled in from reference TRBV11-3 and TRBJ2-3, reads EAGVVQSPRYKIIEKKQPVAFWCNPISGHNTLYWYLQNLGQGPELLIRYENEEAVDDSQLPKDRFSAERLKGVDSTLKIQPAELGDSAVYLCASSQGLSTDTQYFGPGTRLTVL.

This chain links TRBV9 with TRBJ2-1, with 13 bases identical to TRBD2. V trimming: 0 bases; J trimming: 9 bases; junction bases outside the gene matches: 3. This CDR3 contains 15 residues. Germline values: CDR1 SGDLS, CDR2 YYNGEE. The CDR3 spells CASSVDGLAGVEQFF. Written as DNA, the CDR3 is TGTGCCAGCAGCGTAGACGGACTAGCGGGAGTTGAGCAGTTCTTC.

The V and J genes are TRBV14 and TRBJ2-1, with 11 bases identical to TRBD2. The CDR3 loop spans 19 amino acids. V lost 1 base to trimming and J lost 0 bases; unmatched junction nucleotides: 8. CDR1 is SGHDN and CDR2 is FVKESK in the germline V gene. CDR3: CASSQVLLAGDSSYNEQFF. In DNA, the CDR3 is TGTGCCAGCAGCCAAGTCTTACTAGCGGGGGATAGCTCCTACAATGAGCAGTTCTTC.

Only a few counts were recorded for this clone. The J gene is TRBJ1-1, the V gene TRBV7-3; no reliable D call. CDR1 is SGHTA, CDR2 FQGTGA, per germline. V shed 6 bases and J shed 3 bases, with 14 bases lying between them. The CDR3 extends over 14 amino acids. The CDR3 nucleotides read TGTGCCAGCAGTTTCGGTCCCACGGACACTGAAGCTTTCTTT. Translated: CASSFGPTDTEAFF. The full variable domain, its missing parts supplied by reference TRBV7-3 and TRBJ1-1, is GAGVSQTPSNKVTEKGKYVELRCDPISGHTALYWYRQSLGQGPEFLIYFQGTGAADDSGLPNDRFFAVRPEGSVSTLKIQRTERGDSAVYLCASSFGPTDTEAFFGQGTRLTVV.

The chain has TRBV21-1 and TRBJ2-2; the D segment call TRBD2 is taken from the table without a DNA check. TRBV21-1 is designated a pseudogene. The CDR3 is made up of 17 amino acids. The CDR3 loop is CASGDSRSSADTGELFF. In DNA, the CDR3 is TGTGCCAGCGGGGACTCCCGCTCCTCGGCGGACACCGGGGAGCTGTTTTTT.

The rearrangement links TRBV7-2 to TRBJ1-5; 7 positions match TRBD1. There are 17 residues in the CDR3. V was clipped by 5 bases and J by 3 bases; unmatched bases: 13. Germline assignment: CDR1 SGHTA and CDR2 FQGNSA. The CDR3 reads CASSGQGTAFFNQPQHF. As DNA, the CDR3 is TGTGCCAGCAGCGGGCAGGGGACAGCCTTCTTCAATCAGCCCCAGCATTTT.

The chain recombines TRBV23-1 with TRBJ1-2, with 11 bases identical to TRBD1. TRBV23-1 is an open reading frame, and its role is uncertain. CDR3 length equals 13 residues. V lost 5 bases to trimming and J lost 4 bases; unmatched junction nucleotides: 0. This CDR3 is CASSGTGGYGYTF. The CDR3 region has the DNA TGCGCCAGCAGTGGGACAGGGGGCTATGGCTACACCTTC.

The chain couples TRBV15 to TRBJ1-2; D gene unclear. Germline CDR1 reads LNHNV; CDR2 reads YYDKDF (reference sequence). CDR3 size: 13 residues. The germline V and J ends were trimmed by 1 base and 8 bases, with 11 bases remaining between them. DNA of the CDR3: TGTGCCACCAGCAGAGGAGACTCTGGGGGCTACACCTTC. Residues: CATSRGDSGGYTF.

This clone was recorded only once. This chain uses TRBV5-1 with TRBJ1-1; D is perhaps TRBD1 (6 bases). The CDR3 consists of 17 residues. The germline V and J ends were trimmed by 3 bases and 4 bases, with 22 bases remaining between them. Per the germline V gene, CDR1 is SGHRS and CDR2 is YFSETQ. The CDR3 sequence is CASSSNPLLGAITEAFF. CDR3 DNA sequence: TGCGCCAGCAGCTCGAACCCCCTCCTGGGGGCGATCACTGAAGCTTTCTTT.

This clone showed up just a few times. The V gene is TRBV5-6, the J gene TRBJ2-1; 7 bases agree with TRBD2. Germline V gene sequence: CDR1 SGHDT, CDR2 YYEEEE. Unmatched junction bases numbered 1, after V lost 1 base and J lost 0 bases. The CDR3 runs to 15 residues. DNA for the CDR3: TGTGCCAGCAGCTTGAGACTAGCCTCCTACAATGAGCAGTTCTTC. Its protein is CASSLRLASYNEQFF. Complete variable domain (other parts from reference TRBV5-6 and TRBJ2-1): DAGVTQSPTHLIKTRGQQVTLRCSPKSGHDTVSWYQQALGQGPQFIFQYYEEEERQRGNFPDRFSGHQFPNYSSELNVNALLLGDSALYLCASSLRLASYNEQFFGPGTRLTVL.

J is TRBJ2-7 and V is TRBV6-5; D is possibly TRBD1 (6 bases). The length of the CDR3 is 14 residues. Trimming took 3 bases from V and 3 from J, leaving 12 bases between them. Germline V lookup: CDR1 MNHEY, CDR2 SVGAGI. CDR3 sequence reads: CASSYAGVSYEQYF. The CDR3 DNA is TGTGCCAGCAGTTATGCAGGGGTTAGCTACGAGCAGTACTTC.

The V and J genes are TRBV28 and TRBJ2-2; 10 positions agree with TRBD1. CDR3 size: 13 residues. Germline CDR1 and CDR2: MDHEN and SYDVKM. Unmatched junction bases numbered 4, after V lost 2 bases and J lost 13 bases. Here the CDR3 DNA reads TGTGCCAGCAGTTTAGGGACAGGGGCTTTGCTGTTTTTT. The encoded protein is CASSLGTGALLFF.